The clone carrying this TCR beta chain was observed a handful of times. Repertoires were generated with immunoSEQ multiplex PCR, while TCRdb's copy carries only in-frame clones and drops some. The sample holds tens of thousands of clones; 91% are singletons and the top ten take about 12%. This specimen comes from a study of control samples from healthy donors and cancer patients. The source material was PBMCs. This clonotype was sampled from a man in his forties or fifties with lung cancer.

The CDR3 nucleotides read TGTGCCACCAGCAGTCCGGGACAGGGGCACAATGAGCAGTTCTTC. The encoded protein is CATSSPGQGHNEQFF. This sequence joins TRBV15 and TRBJ2-1, with 10 bases lining up with TRBD1. The V and J ends lost 3 bases and 5 bases, in that order; junction bases with no gene match: 4. CDR3 size: 15 residues. Germline-derived CDR1 and CDR2 are LNHNV and YYDKDF (reference sequence).